The next 19 T cell receptor beta chains were all read from a single sample in a study of blood T cell repertoires in COVID-19. This table comes from immunoSEQ multiplex PCR, and its TCRdb copy is limited to in-frame clones, with some not included. The data contain 150,000 to 200,000 clones, around 73% of them singletons. Material: PBMCs or T cells enriched from blood (not recorded which). Source of these receptors: a woman aged 45-59 years who had recovered from COVID-19.

The chain carries TRBV5-1 and TRBJ2-1; TRBD2 aligns across 9 bases. CDR3 length equals 12 residues. After removal of 2 bases from V and 9 bases from J, the junction contained 0 bases not matched to a gene. Germline assignment: CDR1 SGHRS and CDR2 YFSETQ. The CDR3 DNA is TGCGCCAGCAGCTTTAGCGGGGGTGAGCAGTTCTTC. Translating gives CASSFSGGEQFF.

The chain recombines TRBV5-1 with TRBJ2-3; 7 nucleotides align to TRBD1. V dropped 5 bases and J dropped 5; count of bases not matched to a gene: 8. The CDR3 extends over 14 amino acids. Germline V gives CDR1 SGHRS, CDR2 YFSETQ. This chain's CDR3 is CASSYSRDRDTQYF. CDR3 nucleotide sequence: TGCGCCAGCAGTTATTCCAGGGACAGAGATACGCAGTATTTT.

The chain uses TRBV4-2 and TRBJ2-7; the match to TRBD2 covers 7 bases. J was trimmed by 3 bases and V by 2 bases; bases with no gene match: 10. This CDR3 contains 16 residues. Germline CDR1 and CDR2: LGHNA and YNFKEQ. The CDR3 coding sequence is TGTGCCAGCAGCCAAAGTCTAGCGGACAAATTCTACGAGCAGTACTTC. It yields the protein CASSQSLADKFYEQYF.

The CDR3 coding sequence is TGTGCCAGCAGGAAGCGGGACCAGACCCAGTACTTC. Amino acid sequence: CASRKRDQTQYF. V gene TRBV6-5 combines with J gene TRBJ2-5; 7 nucleotides agree with TRBD2. Trimming cost V 6 bases and J 6 bases; bases outside gene matches: 4. The CDR3 consists of 12 residues. Germline V lookup: CDR1 MNHEY, CDR2 SVGAGI.

The rearrangement links TRBV5-1 to TRBJ1-2; no clear D gene. This CDR3 comprises 15 residues. The germline gives CDR1 SGHRS, CDR2 YFSETQ. Trimming left V 0 bases short and J 8 bases short, with 17 bases between. The CDR3 sequence is CASSLDSDSTGGYTF. The CDR3 bases are TGCGCCAGCAGCTTGGACAGTGACTCGACGGGAGGCTACACCTTC.

This clone has only a few counts. The rearrangement joins TRBV21-1 to TRBJ1-4; TRBD1 is taken as the D call from the table, unchecked against the DNA. TRBV21-1 is marked as a pseudogene. This CDR3 is 13 amino acids long. CDR3 in amino acids: CASTGTGGEKLFF. DNA for the CDR3: TGTGCCAGCACCGGGACAGGGGGTGAAAAACTGTTTTTT.

This chain links TRBV30 with TRBJ1-3; D unresolved. Looked up from germline, CDR1 is GTSNPN and CDR2 is SVGIG (reference sequence). This CDR3 has 15 residues. With 0 bases removed from V and 1 base from J, the gap between germline ends came to 10 bases. Written as DNA, the CDR3 is TGTGCCTGGAGTGTACAGAGGGCATCTGGAAACACCATATATTTT. Translating gives CAWSVQRASGNTIYF. Full variable domain (remainder filled in from reference TRBV30 and TRBJ1-3): SQTIHQWPATLVQPVGSPLSLECTVEGTSNPNLYWYRQAAGRGLQLLFYSVGIGQISSEVPQNLSASRPQDRQFILSSKKLLLSDSGFYLCAWSVQRASGNTIYFGEGSWLTVV.

This clone was seen just once. This sequence joins TRBV14 and TRBJ1-6; D gene uncertain. The CDR3 is 13 amino acids. Germline CDR1 and CDR2: SGHDN and FVKESK. V was trimmed by 4 bases and J by 5 bases, leaving 6 bases between them. The CDR3 sequence: CASSLVNNSPLHF. The CDR3 bases are TGTGCCAGCAGCCTAGTCAATAATTCACCCCTCCACTTT.

V and J are TRBV27 and TRBJ1-1; no reliable D call. The germline V and J ends were trimmed by 5 bases and 1 base, with 14 bases remaining between them. This CDR3 spans 15 amino acids. Germline-derived CDR1 and CDR2 are MNHEY and SMNVEV (reference sequence). CDR3 bases: TGTGCCAGCAGTACCTTCCTCACCGGGAACACTGAAGCTTTCTTT. It yields the protein CASSTFLTGNTEAFF.

For the CDR3, the DNA is TGTGCCAGCAGCGGACAGGGGTCGATCTATGGCTACACCTTC. It yields the protein CASSGQGSIYGYTF. The chain links TRBV2 to TRBJ1-2, with 9 nucleotides matching TRBD1. Trimming at V came to 6 bases and at J to 4 bases, leaving 6 bases not matched to a gene. In germline, CDR1 is SNHLY, CDR2 FYNNEI. The CDR3 length is 14 residues. The complete variable domain, with remaining parts taken from reference TRBV2 and TRBJ1-2, reads EPEVTQTPSHQVTQMGQEVILRCVPISNHLYFYWYRQILGQKVEFLVSFYNNEISEKSEIFDDQFSVERPDGSNFTLKIRSTKLEDSAMYFCASSGQGSIYGYTFGSGTRLTVV.

CDR3 sequence reads: CASSSINEEQYF. The CDR3 DNA follows: TGTGCCAGCTCTTCAATAAACGAGGAGCAGTACTTC. The rearrangement uses TRBV18 and TRBJ2-7; D not resolved. The length of the CDR3 is 12 residues. V was pared by 6 bases and J by 7 bases, with 13 bases between. Germline V gene sequence: CDR1 KGHSH, CDR2 LQKENI.

This chain uses TRBV7-2 with TRBJ2-1; 13 bases fit TRBD2. Germline CDR1 SGHTA, CDR2 FQGNSA. The length of the CDR3 is 19 residues. V trimming: 1 base; J trimming: 4 bases; junction bases outside the gene matches: 10. Here the CDR3 DNA reads TGTGCCAGCAGCTTAGAAACTAGCGGGAGGGTGTCAAGATACAATGAGCAGTTCTTC. Protein product: CASSLETSGRVSRYNEQFF.

V usage is TRBV12-3 or TRBV12-4 and J usage is TRBJ2-1; a weak D match, TRBD1 (7 bases). V was clipped by 8 bases and J by 3 bases, with 11 bases between them. There are 13 residues in the CDR3. In DNA, the CDR3 is TGTGCCAGCGCCCAGGGGGGCTACAATGAGCAGTTCTTC. Translation gives CASAQGGYNEQFF.

V and J are TRBV6-5 and TRBJ2-5; no definite D call. CDR1 and CDR2 from the germline V gene are MNHEY and SVGAGI. The V end was cut by 5 bases, the J end by 5 bases, with 18 bases between. The CDR3 is 15 residues long. The CDR3 region is CASSPRMSAAETQYF. The CDR3 DNA follows: TGTGCCAGCAGTCCTAGGATGTCCGCGGCTGAGACCCAGTACTTC.

This rearrangement joins TRBV5-6 to TRBJ2-5; D perhaps matches TRBD2 (5 bases). Per germline, CDR1 SGHDT and CDR2 YYEEEE. Trimming cost V 1 base and J 9 bases, with 16 bases left between them. This CDR3 has 14 amino acids. CDR3 residues: CASSLPVASSAQYF. CDR3 coding DNA: TGTGCCAGCAGCTTGCCTGTAGCGTCCTCAGCCCAGTACTTC. Together with reference TRBV5-6 and TRBJ2-5, the CDR3 gives the full variable domain: DAGVTQSPTHLIKTRGQQVTLRCSPKSGHDTVSWYQQALGQGPQFIFQYYEEEERQRGNFPDRFSGHQFPNYSSELNVNALLLGDSALYLCASSLPVASSAQYFGPGTRLLVL.

The V and J genes are TRBV4-1 and TRBJ2-3; the D gene is possibly TRBD2 (7 bases). Germline V lookup: CDR1 MGHRA, CDR2 YSYEKL. The CDR3 has 16 residues. Trimming cost V 1 base and J 0 bases, with 11 bases left between them. CDR3 DNA sequence: TGCGCCAGCAGCCAAGCGGGGGGCCTTAGCACAGATACGCAGTATTTT. It codes for CASSQAGGLSTDTQYF.

CDR3: CASSPMGSGRNEQFF. The CDR3 nucleotides are TGTGCCAGCAGCCCTATGGGTAGCGGGAGAAATGAGCAGTTCTTC. This chain links TRBV7-3 with TRBJ2-1; TRBD2 matches at 9 bases. CDR3 length: 15 residues. Germline V lookup: CDR1 SGHTA, CDR2 FQGTGA. Unmatched junction bases numbered 9, after V lost 5 bases and J lost 7 bases.

This clone has a handful of counts. V and J are TRBV4-2 and TRBJ1-4; D ambiguous. V lost 6 bases to trimming and J lost 12 bases, with 11 bases between them. CDR1 is LGHNA and CDR2 is YNFKEQ in the germline V gene. This CDR3 has 11 residues. Here the CDR3 DNA reads TGTGCCAGCAGGTCCCTTTCGGAACTGTTTTTT. Translated: CASRSLSELFF.

The rearrangement joins TRBV5-1 to TRBJ1-5; tentatively, D is TRBD1 (6 bases). Germline-derived CDR1 and CDR2 are SGHRS and YFSETQ. V was pared by 3 bases and J by 5 bases, with 15 bases between. The length of the CDR3 is 15 residues. This chain's CDR3 is CASSSGVGADQPQHF. The CDR3 nucleotides are TGCGCCAGCAGCTCCGGGGTGGGGGCGGATCAGCCCCAGCATTTT.